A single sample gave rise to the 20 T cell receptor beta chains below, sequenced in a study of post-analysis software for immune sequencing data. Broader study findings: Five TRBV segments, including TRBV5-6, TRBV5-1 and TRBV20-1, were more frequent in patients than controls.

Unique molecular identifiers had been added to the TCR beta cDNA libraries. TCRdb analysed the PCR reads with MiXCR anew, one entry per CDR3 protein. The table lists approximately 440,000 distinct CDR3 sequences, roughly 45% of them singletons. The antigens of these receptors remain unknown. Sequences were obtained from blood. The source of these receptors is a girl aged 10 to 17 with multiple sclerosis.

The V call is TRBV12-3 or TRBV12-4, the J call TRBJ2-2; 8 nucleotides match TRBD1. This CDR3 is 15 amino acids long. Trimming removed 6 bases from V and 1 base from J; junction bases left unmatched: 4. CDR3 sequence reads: CASSRQGMNTGELFF. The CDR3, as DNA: TGTGCCAGCAGCAGACAGGGGATGAACACCGGGGAGCTGTTTTTT.

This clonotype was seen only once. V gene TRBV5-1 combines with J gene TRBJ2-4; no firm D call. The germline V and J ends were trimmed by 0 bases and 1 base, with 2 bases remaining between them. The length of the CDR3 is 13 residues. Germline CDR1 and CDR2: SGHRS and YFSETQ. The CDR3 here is CASSLEAKNIQYF. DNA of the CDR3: TGCGCCAGCAGCTTGGAGGCCAAAAACATTCAGTACTTC.

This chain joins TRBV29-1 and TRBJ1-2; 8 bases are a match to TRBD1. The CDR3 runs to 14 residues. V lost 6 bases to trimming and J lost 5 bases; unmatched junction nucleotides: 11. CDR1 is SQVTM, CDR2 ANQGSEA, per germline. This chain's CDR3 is CSVDRDRRSYGYTF. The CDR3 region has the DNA TGCAGCGTGGACCGGGACAGGCGTTCATATGGCTACACCTTC.

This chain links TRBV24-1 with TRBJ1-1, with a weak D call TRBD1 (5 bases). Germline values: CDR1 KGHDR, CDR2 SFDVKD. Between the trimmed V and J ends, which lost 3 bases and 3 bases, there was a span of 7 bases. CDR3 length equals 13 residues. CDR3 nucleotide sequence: TGTGCCACCAGTGATGGGGGGTACACTGAAGCTTTCTTT. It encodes CATSDGGYTEAFF.

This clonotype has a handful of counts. The CDR3 DNA sequence: TGCAGTGCTAGCCGGACTAGCGGCTACGAGCAGTACTTC. Translated, it gives CSASRTSGYEQYF. The chain has TRBV20-1 and TRBJ2-7, with 10 nucleotides matching TRBD2. This CDR3 has 13 residues. Trimming cost V 3 bases and J 3 bases; bases outside gene matches: 2. Per germline, CDR1 DFQATT and CDR2 SNEGSKA (reference sequence).

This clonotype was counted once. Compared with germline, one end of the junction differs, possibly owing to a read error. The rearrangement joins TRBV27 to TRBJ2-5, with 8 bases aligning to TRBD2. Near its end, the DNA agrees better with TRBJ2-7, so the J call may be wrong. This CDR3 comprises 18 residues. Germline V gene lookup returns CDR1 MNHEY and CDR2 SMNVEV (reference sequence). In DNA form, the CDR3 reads TGTGCCAGCAGCTTATCGGGGCTTCTGAGCGGGGGAACCTACGAGCAGTACTTC. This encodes CASSLSGLLSGGTYEQYF.

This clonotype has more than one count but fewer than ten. This chain's CDR3 is CATSRDSAAYGYTF. CDR3 coding DNA: TGTGCCACCAGCAGAGATTCGGCAGCCTATGGCTACACCTTC. This chain uses TRBV15 with TRBJ1-2; no reliable D call. The CDR3 spans 14 residues. Germline values: CDR1 LNHNV, CDR2 YYDKDF (reference sequence). Between the trimmed V and J ends, which lost 0 bases and 4 bases, there was a span of 9 bases.

CDR3 loop: CASSMAGEFPGANVLTF. CDR3 nucleotide sequence: TGTGCCAGTAGTATGGCTGGAGAATTCCCTGGGGCCAACGTCCTGACTTTC. The chain couples TRBV19 to TRBJ2-6, with unresolved D. Deletions cut 3 bases from V and 2 bases from J, with 14 bases between. CDR3 length: 17 residues. CDR1 and CDR2 from the germline V gene are LNHDA and SQIVND (reference sequence).

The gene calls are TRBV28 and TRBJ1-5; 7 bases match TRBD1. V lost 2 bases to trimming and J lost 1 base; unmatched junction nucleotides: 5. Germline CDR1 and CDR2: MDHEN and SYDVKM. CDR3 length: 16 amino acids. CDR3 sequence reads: CASSLRRGLSNQPQHF. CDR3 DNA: TGTGCCAGCAGTTTAAGGAGGGGGCTCAGCAATCAGCCCCAGCATTTT.

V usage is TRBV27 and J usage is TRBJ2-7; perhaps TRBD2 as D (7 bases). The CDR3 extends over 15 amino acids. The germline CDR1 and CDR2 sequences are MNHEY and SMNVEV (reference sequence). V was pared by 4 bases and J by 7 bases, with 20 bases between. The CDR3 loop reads CASSYREVGGQEQYF. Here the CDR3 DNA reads TGTGCCAGCAGTTATCGGGAGGTCGGGGGGCAAGAGCAGTACTTC.

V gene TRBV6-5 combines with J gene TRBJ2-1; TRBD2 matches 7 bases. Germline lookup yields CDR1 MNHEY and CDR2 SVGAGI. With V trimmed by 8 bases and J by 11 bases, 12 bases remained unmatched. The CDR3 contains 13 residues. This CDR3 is CASGGSPTMKQFF. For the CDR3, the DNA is TGTGCCAGCGGCGGGAGCCCTACAATGAAGCAGTTCTTC.

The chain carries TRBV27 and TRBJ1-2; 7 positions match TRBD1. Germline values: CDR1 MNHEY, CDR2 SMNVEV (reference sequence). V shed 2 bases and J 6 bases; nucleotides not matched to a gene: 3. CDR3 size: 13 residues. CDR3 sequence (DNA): TGTGCCAGCAGTTTACGCAGGGGGGATGGCTACACCTTC. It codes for CASSLRRGDGYTF.

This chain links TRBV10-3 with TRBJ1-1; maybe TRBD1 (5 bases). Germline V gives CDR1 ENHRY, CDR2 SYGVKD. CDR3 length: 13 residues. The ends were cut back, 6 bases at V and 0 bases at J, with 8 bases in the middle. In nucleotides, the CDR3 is TGTGCCATCAGCCAGGGAGTGAACACTGAAGCTTTCTTT. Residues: CAISQGVNTEAFF.

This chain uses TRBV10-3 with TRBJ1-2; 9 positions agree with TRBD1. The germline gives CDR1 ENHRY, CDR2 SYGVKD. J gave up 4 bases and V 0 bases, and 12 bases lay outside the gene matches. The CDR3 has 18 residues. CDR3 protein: CAISESGNPGQGSYGYTF. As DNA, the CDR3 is TGTGCCATCAGTGAGTCTGGAAACCCGGGACAGGGAAGCTATGGCTACACCTTC.

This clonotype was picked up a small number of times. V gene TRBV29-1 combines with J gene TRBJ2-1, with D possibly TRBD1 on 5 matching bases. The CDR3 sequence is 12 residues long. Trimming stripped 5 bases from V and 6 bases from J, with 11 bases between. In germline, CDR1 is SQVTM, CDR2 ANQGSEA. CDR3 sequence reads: CSVSDSINEQFF. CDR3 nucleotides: TGCAGCGTTTCTGACAGCATCAATGAGCAGTTCTTC.

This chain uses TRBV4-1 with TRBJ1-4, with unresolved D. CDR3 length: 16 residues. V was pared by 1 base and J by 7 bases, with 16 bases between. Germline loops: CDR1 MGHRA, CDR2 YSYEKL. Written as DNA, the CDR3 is TGCGCCAGCAGCCAAGCGTCTCGTCTGTCGGGTGAAAAACTGTTTTTT. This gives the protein CASSQASRLSGEKLFF.

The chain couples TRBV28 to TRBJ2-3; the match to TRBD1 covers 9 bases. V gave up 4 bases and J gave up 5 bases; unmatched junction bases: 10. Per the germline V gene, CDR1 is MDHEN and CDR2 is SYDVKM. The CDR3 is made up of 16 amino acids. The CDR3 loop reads CASSSPGQGFEDTQYF. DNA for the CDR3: TGTGCCAGCAGTTCGCCGGGACAGGGCTTTGAAGATACGCAGTATTTT.

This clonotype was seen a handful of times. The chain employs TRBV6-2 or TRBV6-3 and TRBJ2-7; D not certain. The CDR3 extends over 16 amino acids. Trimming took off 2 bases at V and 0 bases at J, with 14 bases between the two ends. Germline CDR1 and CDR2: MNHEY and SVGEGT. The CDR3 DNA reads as TGTGCCAGCAGTTACCCCCGGGCAGGCGTCTCCTACGAGCAGTACTTC. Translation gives CASSYPRAGVSYEQYF.

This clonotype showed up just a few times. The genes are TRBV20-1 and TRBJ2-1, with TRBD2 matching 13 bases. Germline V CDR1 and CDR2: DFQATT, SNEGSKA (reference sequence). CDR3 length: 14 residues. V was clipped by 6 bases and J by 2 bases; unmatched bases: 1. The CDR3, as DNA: TGCAGTGCAACTAGCGGGAGGGCCTACAATGAGCAGTTCTTC. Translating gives CSATSGRAYNEQFF.

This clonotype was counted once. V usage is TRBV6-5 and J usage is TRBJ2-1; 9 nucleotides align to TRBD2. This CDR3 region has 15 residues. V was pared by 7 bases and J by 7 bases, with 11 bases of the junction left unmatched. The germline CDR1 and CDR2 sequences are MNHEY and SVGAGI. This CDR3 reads CASTPTGTSLNEQFF. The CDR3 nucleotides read TGTGCCAGCACTCCAACCGGGACTAGCCTGAATGAGCAGTTCTTC.